The present TCR beta chain was sequenced within a study of T cell responses to AZD1222 COVID-19 vaccine. Assay: immunoSEQ multiplex PCR; the TCRdb copy retains only in-frame clones and omits some. The table records roughly 120,000 clones, about 91% of them present only once. This clone was observed a single time. CDR1 is SNHLY and CDR2 is FYNNEI in the germline V gene. V was cut by 6 bases and J by 0 bases, with 12 bases left in between. The CDR3 has 16 amino acids. The chain joins TRBV2 to TRBJ1-6, with D unclear. This clonotype was sampled from an adult in good health. The specimen was peripheral blood, collected on day 0 of AZD1222 vaccination. CDR3 DNA sequence: TGTGCCAGCAGGAAGGACTCGAGCTCCTATAATTCACCCCTCCACTTT. Its translation: CASRKDSSSYNSPLHF.